This TCR beta chain was sequenced during a study of CD8 T cells in Susac syndrome. RNA totalling about 0.45 to 1 ug underwent reverse transcription with random hexamers. Coverage of TCR beta CDR3 amplification by immunoSEQ multiplex PCR extended to 54 Vbeta and 13 Jbeta. MiXCR, applied by TCRdb to the immunoSEQ multiplex PCR reads, yields one record per CDR3 protein. The data show under 200,000 distinct CDR3 sequences, around 95% seen once. Remarks on this clonotype: Antigen specificity is unknown.

The CDR3 is made up of 15 amino acids. Germline V lookup: CDR1 MNHEY, CDR2 SVGAGI. The J segment lost 1 base and the V segment lost 5 bases, leaving 6 bases of the junction unmatched. Regarding the study as a whole: The study conceded that relatively few individuals underwent its TCR sequencing and HLA analysis.

This receptor was taken from a human donor with multiple sclerosis. The sequenced material came from CD8+ T cells from PBMCs. The chain links TRBV6-5 to TRBJ2-7; 9 nucleotides align to TRBD1. CDR3 coding DNA: TGTGCCAGCAGTGGGGACAGGGAACCATCCTACGAGCAGTACTTC. Translated: CASSGDREPSYEQYF.